One T cell receptor beta chain is described in this entry. The target of this receptor is not known. Base qualities are not at hand, and no much larger clone is one base apart. The germline V gene sets CDR1 to SGHVS and CDR2 to FNYEAQ. Reading from cysteine to phenylalanine, the CDR3 counts 14 amino acids. The sequence is cut down to CDR3 DNA, 42 bases in frame from base 1. V is shortened by 2 bases, J by 3 bases, and the region joining them spans 11 bases. The cohort consisted of some 730 healthy bone marrow donors. All cohort members were sampled while nominally healthy, although unrecorded immune exposures were likely present. The donor was CMV seropositive and belonged to the group of about 290 seropositive cohort members. A peripheral blood sample was collected from each donor, and TCR beta sequencing was performed on peripheral blood mononuclear cells. Genomic DNA was extracted from the blood cell samples with the Qiagen DNeasy Blood Extraction Kit.

To prepare the library, the immunoSEQ multiplex PCR assay was applied. The multiplex PCR relied on a mix of 60 forward primers for TCR Vbeta segments and 13 reverse primers for TCR Jbeta segments. Amplification of the CDR3 region of rearranged TCR beta genes was performed with a multiplex PCR assay on genomic DNA. The amplified TCR beta libraries were sequenced on the Illumina HiSeq System as 87-base-pair reads. The study's own analysis went as follows. Across the roughly 670 repertoires, a later analysis counted 60 million to 90 million unique TCR beta chains, some 11 million of which were shared by at least two donors. Raw reads were error-corrected and collapsed into unique sequences by a nearest-neighbor algorithm in which closely related sequences were merged to remove PCR and sequencing errors. Alignment of CDR3 sequences to IMGT reference sequences was used to assign V, D and J gene segments. For a sequence to be retained, a match of at least six nucleotides was required to both a V gene segment and a J gene segment. A rearrangement was called productive if the CDR3 had no stop codons and remained in frame with V and J, and every other rearrangement was called non-productive. CDR3 was defined by IMGT convention, running from the second conserved V-encoded cysteine to the conserved J-encoded phenylalanine. The earlier analysis of about 610 of the donors excluded any sequence lacking an unambiguous match to a single V gene segment. In an earlier analysis of around 600 of the donors, V segments were called functional above 56.7% productive rearrangements and were called segregating when the between-donor standard deviation exceeded 5%. A statistical classification framework was built for diagnosing cytomegalovirus status from the catalog of TCR beta chain sequences. A later analysis assigned V and J genes by comparing TCR nucleotide sequences with IMGT/GENE-DB human TR gene sequences. Using the TCRdist pipeline, a later analysis assigned CDR3 sequences along with most-parsimonious VDJ recombination scenarios. In a later analysis, every TCR beta chain was defined by the combination of its CDR3 amino acid sequence and its V-gene family, and reads without a unique V-gene family were dropped. To address suspected cross-contamination and a sequencing artifact, a later analysis removed roughly 580 highly shared, low-generation-probability nucleotide sequences. In a later analysis, a clonal expansion index was calculated for each public chain from normalized within-repertoire ranks of inferred template counts. In a later analysis, generation probabilities were computed using a VDJ recombination model fitted to out-of-frame rearrangements, and the results were checked against IGoR. In a later analysis, TCR-TCR, TCR-HLA and TCR-CMV co-occurrence was scored with hypergeometric tests, and a repertoire-size bias correction was applied to TCR pairs. To estimate false discovery rates, a later analysis permuted the HLA or CMV assignments 20 times. A later analysis grouped co-occurring TCRs with DBSCAN, adding TCRdist sequence similarity when clustering within HLA-allele-positive subsets. Co-occurrence clustering excluded repertoires with fewer than 30,000 or more than 120,000 public chains, plus five with anomalous nucleotide sharing. TCRdb re-hosts the immuneACCESS table, in-frame sequences only. Its copies lack some clones; in the studies checked, an unresolved V gene accounts for under half of them, and the cause for the rest is not known. V, J and clone size were drawn from that table, and D and trimming were deduced from the DNA. A total of more than 150,000 clones appear in this sample, approximately 80% of them only once. The leading ten clones occupy 1.1% to 1.5% of the sample.

This sample is part of a study of cytomegalovirus exposure and HLA in healthy donors (dated 2017 in TCRdb). Broadly, across the study: An earlier analysis of fewer than 750 of the donors reported about 260 Gb of sequence data and 117 million unique TCR beta sequences obtained from about 180 million T cells. An earlier analysis of 587 of the donors used high-throughput TCR beta sequencing to judge whether each TCR beta V gene segment behaved as functional or pseudogenic. The number of typed donors differed by locus: roughly 629-640 for A, B, C, DRB1 and DQB1; 522 for DQA1; around 610 for DPA1; and some 430 for DPB1. The study combined high-throughput TCR immunosequencing, statistical association of individual TCRs with disease status, and machine learning to predict cytomegalovirus infection status. On average, roughly 200,000 unique TCR beta nucleotide sequences were sequenced per donor among about 400 genotyped donors of the cohort, with 15% to 20% of those sequences being non-productive. All discovery cohort repertoires had been generated on a single sequencing platform. The study aimed to test whether signatures of past pathogen exposure could be identified by cataloging public T cell receptors. HLA typing included class I and class II loci at four-digit resolution. Four to six DR-DQ haplotypes were handled as single units for association and clustering, since linkage in the cohort was strong. Among the approximately 430 genotyped donors, around 81% belonged to the genetic ancestry cluster associated with self-reported Caucasian donors. Donor age, sex, ethnicity and CMV serostatus were compiled together with the repertoire data. Approximately 310 gigabases of sequencing data and 80 million or so unique TCR sequences were included in an early release covering several hundred HLA-typed donors. The T cell repertoires of some 670 subjects were profiled by immunosequencing and related to cytomegalovirus serostatus. To study patterns of TCR occurrence, a later analysis re-analyzed previously published TCR beta repertoires from 666 donors and added high-resolution HLA genotyping. A later genetic analysis took genome-wide SNP genotypes for about 55% of the roughly 700 donors and used that subset as a discovery cohort. Along with the approximately 670-subject first cohort, a separate validation cohort of around 120 different subjects was used. The later analysis used no new phenotypic data to find candidate immune exposures, relying instead on TCR beta sequences and their occurrence across donors. The paper as a whole reports these results and caveats: According to a later analysis, parvovirus B19, influenza, CMV and Epstein-Barr virus appeared linked to several top co-occurrence clusters. In a later analysis, 16,951 TCR beta sequences were associated with specific HLA alleles at a false discovery rate of 0.05. Most TCR sequences were seen in very few donors, while some public TCRs were found in many individuals. Most CMV-associated TCR beta chains appeared to be HLA-restricted in a later analysis, and the HLA associations seemed to be driven largely by CMV exposure. In vitro tests confirmed that three of the cytomegalovirus-associated TCR beta chains recognize cytomegalovirus antigens. A further reported finding was that TCR beta sequences accurately predicted the HLA-A and HLA-B alleles for most subjects in the first cohort. In a later analysis, the rate of TCR association differed among HLA loci, with DRB1 alleles having the most associated TCRs and HLA-C alleles having the fewest. Cytomegalovirus status was reported to be diagnosed by the classifier with high specificity and sensitivity in both the original and validation cohorts. A later genetic analysis associated a missense DCLRE1C variant with V-gene and J-gene trimming of TCR beta chains, and an independent cohort replicated the association. In an earlier analysis of some 500 of the donors, most TCR beta V segments appeared in productive rearrangements about 90% or about 30% of the time, broadly matching IMGT annotations. Because HLA typing was missing for some donors at each locus, association tests included only the typed subset. The earlier analysis of a few hundred of the donors excluded about 16 rarely observed V segments, including chromosome 9 orphons, because counts were too low. When HLA alleles, especially DR and DQ, strongly co-occurred, TCR associations were difficult to assign to individual alleles. According to the authors, the approach could potentially be generalized to other disease states and immunological phenotypes. Presence/absence analyses assumed roughly uniform sequencing depth across donors, an assumption that may not hold. Correlated functional status among segregating V segments might be attributable to linkage disequilibrium, but an unknown experimental factor could not be ruled out. The 87-base-pair reads could not distinguish some IMGT-functional V segments, including TRBV6-2 and TRBV6-3, so those segments were excluded. In the study, 164 TCR beta chains were listed as associated with cytomegalovirus. Only TCR beta chains were sequenced in this cohort, and the absence of alpha or paired-chain data limited detectable features. Compared with equally common non-associated chains, HLA-associated TCR beta chains in a later analysis were more clonally expanded and had lower generation probabilities. Immune exposure information for the cohort was limited to CMV serostatus. A cluster of highly shared sequence variants was judged likely to be a technical artifact of the sequencing pipeline. In a later genetic analysis, fewer N-insertions in productive TCRs were reported among donors in an Asian-associated ancestry cluster than the approximately 670-donor mean.

This sequence was found in a girl between 5 and 17 years old in good health and CMV-seropositive. This chain joins TRBV7-6 to TRBJ2-7, with the D gene not confidently named. Input material: PBMCs. The bases read TGTGCCAGCAGCTTACCTGGAGAAAGCTACGAGCAGTACTTC. Translation gives CASSLPGESYEQYF.